These 16 T cell receptor beta chains share one sample of origin, sequenced in a study of T cells in Graves' hyperthyroidism and ophthalmopathy. Amplified TCR beta CDR3 regions derived from RNA transcripts. The HTBI primer set was used in a first-round RT-PCR of the TCR CDR3. TCRdb processed the multiplex PCR reads anew with MiXCR; each CDR3 protein has one entry. The data show under 400,000 distinct CDR3 sequences, with approximately 14% seen just once and roughly 20% held by the top ten. Sequenced sample: blood. These receptors all come from a woman aged 55-69 years with Graves' ophthalmopathy.

This clonotype showed up just a few times. V and J are TRBV19 and TRBJ1-2, with 7 bases matching TRBD1. The CDR3 runs to 13 residues. V trimming: 8 bases; J trimming: 9 bases; junction bases outside the gene matches: 12. Germline CDR1 LNHDA, CDR2 SQIVND (reference sequence). The CDR3 region has the DNA TGTGCCAGTTGGGACAGCCCGCGGCCGAGCTACACCTTC. It specifies CASWDSPRPSYTF.

With regard to this clonotype: A read error may account for a junction end that differs from germline. The rearrangement links TRBV3-1 to TRBJ2-6, with a tentative D call TRBD1 (6 bases). Germline CDR1 is LGHDT and CDR2 is YNNKEL (reference sequence). The CDR3 has 17 amino acids. CDR3 sequence reads: CASSLGTTGSRANVLTF. The CDR3, as DNA: TGTGCCAGCAGCCTCGGGACAACTGGCTCTAGGGCCAACGTCCTGACTTTC.

About this clonotype itself: Its ends do not fully match the called genes, so a read error is possible. This sequence joins TRBV10-2 and TRBJ2-5, with 7 bases that match TRBD2. There are 16 residues in the CDR3. The germline CDR1 and CDR2 sequences are WSHSY and SAAADI. CDR3 DNA sequence: TGCGCCAGCAGTGAGCCCAGCGGGAACCCCCAAGAGACCCAGCACTTC. It encodes CASSEPSGNPQETQHF.

On this clonotype itself: A much larger clone is a single base away; this may be a read error. The CDR3 does not close with the conserved phenylalanine or tryptophan, likely indicating a read error. J is TRBJ2-4 and V is TRBV28, with D hard to call. The V end was cut by 4 bases, the J end by 0 bases, with 16 bases between. This CDR3 spans 17 amino acids. Looked up from germline, CDR1 is MDHEN and CDR2 is SYDVKM. The CDR3 DNA reads TGTGCCAGCAGTTCCACCGGCCTTACTCTAGCCAAAAACATTCAGTACCTC. Its translation: CASSSTGLTLAKNIQYL.

This clonotype was observed a handful of times. V gene TRBV6-1 combines with J gene TRBJ2-3; 8 bases map to TRBD1. V lost 5 bases and J lost 0; bases outside the gene matches: 7. This CDR3 has 16 amino acids. Germline CDR1 MNHNS, CDR2 SASEGT. Here the CDR3 reads CASSLRQGYSTDTQYF. CDR3 DNA: TGTGCCAGCAGTTTACGACAGGGGTACAGCACAGATACGCAGTATTTT.

This clonotype was detected many times. The genes are TRBV9 and TRBJ2-5; D is undetermined. The germline gives CDR1 SGDLS, CDR2 YYNGEE. The length of the CDR3 is 16 residues. The V end was cut by 0 bases, the J end by 2 bases, with 14 bases between. This CDR3 reads CASSVASSRQQETQYF. The CDR3 bases are TGTGCCAGCAGCGTAGCGTCTAGTAGGCAACAAGAGACCCAGTACTTC.

V gene TRBV4-1 combines with J gene TRBJ2-3; a weak D match, TRBD2 (6 bases). This CDR3 contains 13 residues. Germline V gene sequence: CDR1 MGHRA, CDR2 YSYEKL. V dropped 0 bases and J dropped 9 bases, with 10 bases sitting between them. CDR3 in DNA: TGCGCCAGCAGCCAAGACTTGACTAGGACGCAGTATTTT. This gives the protein CASSQDLTRTQYF.

This clonotype was detected ten times or more. This rearrangement joins TRBV11-2 to TRBJ2-3; 9 bases line up with TRBD2. The CDR3 has 16 residues. Germline V gene lookup returns CDR1 SGHAT and CDR2 FQNNGV. V trimming: 5 bases; J trimming: 0 bases; junction bases outside the gene matches: 6. The CDR3, as DNA: TGTGCCAGCAGCCCCTTAGCGGGGGCTAGCACAGATACGCAGTATTTT. Translation gives CASSPLAGASTDTQYF.

The gene calls are TRBV15 and TRBJ2-7, with D perhaps assigned TRBD1 or TRBD2 (5 bases each). The CDR3 consists of 15 residues. The germline V and J ends were trimmed by 1 base and 2 bases, with 12 bases remaining between them. The germline gives CDR1 LNHNV, CDR2 YYDKDF (reference sequence). CDR3 amino acids: CATSRAGEGPYEQYF. CDR3 sequence (DNA): TGTGCCACCAGCAGAGCCGGAGAGGGGCCCTACGAGCAGTACTTC.

J is TRBJ2-7 and V is TRBV10-3; TRBD1 agrees at 8 bases. The length of the CDR3 is 15 residues. V lost 0 bases, J lost 2 bases, and 3 bases stayed unmatched. Germline CDR1 reads ENHRY; CDR2 reads SYGVKD. CDR3 loop: CAISESAGGAYEQYF. The CDR3 DNA reads as TGTGCCATCAGTGAGTCTGCAGGGGGCGCCTACGAGCAGTACTTC.

This clonotype was picked up many times. V gene TRBV5-6 combines with J gene TRBJ2-7; 9 nucleotides align to TRBD1. The CDR3 covers 15 residues. With V trimmed by 1 base and J by 6 bases, 8 bases remained unmatched. Germline V gene sequence: CDR1 SGHDT, CDR2 YYEEEE. CDR3 in DNA: TGTGCCAGCAGCTTGTTGGGACAGGGAAAAAGCGAGCAGTACTTC. Its protein product is CASSLLGQGKSEQYF.

This clonotype has ten or more counts. The chain uses TRBV5-1 and TRBJ2-1, with D perhaps TRBD1 or TRBD2 (6 bases each). Germline V gene lookup returns CDR1 SGHRS and CDR2 YFSETQ. This CDR3 contains 15 residues. The ends were cut back, 0 bases at V and 5 bases at J, with 12 bases in the middle. CDR3 sequence: CASSLGRGPDNEQFF. CDR3 DNA sequence: TGCGCCAGCAGCTTGGGTCGGGGGCCAGACAATGAGCAGTTCTTC.

The gene calls are TRBV5-1 and TRBJ1-2, with 7 bases matching TRBD1. V lost 4 bases and J lost 6; bases outside the gene matches: 9. CDR1 is SGHRS, CDR2 YFSETQ, per germline. The CDR3 has 14 residues. The CDR3 protein is CASSLSTGEDGYTF. For the CDR3, the DNA is TGCGCCAGCAGCCTCAGTACAGGGGAGGATGGCTACACCTTC.

This clonotype appeared many times. The V gene is TRBV6-1, the J gene TRBJ2-1, with 8 bases matching TRBD2. The CDR3 extends over 15 amino acids. The V segment lost 4 bases and the J segment 3 bases; nucleotides outside the gene matches: 5. In germline, CDR1 is MNHNS, CDR2 SASEGT. The CDR3 loop is CASSAAGDFYNEQFF. CDR3 DNA sequence: TGTGCCAGCAGTGCAGCGGGAGACTTCTACAATGAGCAGTTCTTC.

This clonotype was seen a handful of times. The V call is TRBV20-1, the J call TRBJ2-1, with 12 bases matching TRBD2. The CDR3 consists of 17 residues. V lost 2 bases and J lost 1; bases outside the gene matches: 6. The germline V gene encodes CDR1 DFQATT and CDR2 SNEGSKA (reference sequence). The CDR3, as DNA: TGCAGTGCTAGACCTCCTAGCGGGGGGGGATCCTACAATGAGCAGTTCTTC. The encoded protein is CSARPPSGGGSYNEQFF.

This clonotype occurred a few times. V gene TRBV3-1 combines with J gene TRBJ1-3, with 8 bases that match TRBD1. Losses at the gene ends were 2 bases for V and 4 bases for J; bases not matched to a gene: 4. This CDR3 has 15 amino acids. CDR1 LGHDT and CDR2 YNNKEL come from the germline V gene (reference sequence). The CDR3: CASSQSRGRGNTIYF. The CDR3 DNA is TGTGCCAGCAGCCAAAGCAGGGGGCGAGGAAACACCATATATTTT.